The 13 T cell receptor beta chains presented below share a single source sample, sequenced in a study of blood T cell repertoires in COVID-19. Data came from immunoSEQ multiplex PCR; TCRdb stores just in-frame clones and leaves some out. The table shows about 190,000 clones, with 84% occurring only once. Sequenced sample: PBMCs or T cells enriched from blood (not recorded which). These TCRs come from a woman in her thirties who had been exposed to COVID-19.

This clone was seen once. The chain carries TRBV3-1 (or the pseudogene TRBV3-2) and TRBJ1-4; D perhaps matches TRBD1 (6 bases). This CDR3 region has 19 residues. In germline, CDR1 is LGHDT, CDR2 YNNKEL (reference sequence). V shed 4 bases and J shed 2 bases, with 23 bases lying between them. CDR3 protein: CASSPHTGHRYATNEKLFF. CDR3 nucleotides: TGTGCCAGCAGCCCCCATACGGGACACCGGTATGCGACTAATGAAAAACTGTTTTTT.

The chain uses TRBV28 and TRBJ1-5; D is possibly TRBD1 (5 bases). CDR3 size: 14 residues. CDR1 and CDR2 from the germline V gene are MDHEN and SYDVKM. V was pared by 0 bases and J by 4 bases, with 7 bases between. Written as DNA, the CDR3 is TGTGCCAGCAGTTTATGGACAGATAATCAGCCCCAGCATTTT. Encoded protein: CASSLWTDNQPQHF.

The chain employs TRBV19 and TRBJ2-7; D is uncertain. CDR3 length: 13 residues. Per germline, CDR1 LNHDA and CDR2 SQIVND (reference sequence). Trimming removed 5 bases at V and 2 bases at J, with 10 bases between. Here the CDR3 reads CASSVASTYEQYF. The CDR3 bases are TGTGCCAGTAGTGTGGCTAGTACCTACGAGCAGTACTTC.

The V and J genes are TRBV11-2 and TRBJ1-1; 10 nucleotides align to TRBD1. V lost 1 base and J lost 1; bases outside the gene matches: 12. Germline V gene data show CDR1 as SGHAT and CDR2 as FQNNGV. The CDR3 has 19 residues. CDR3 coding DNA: TGTGCCAGCAGCTTAGGGTTCGGGACAGGGGATAAAAGGAACACTGAAGCTTTCTTT. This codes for CASSLGFGTGDKRNTEAFF.

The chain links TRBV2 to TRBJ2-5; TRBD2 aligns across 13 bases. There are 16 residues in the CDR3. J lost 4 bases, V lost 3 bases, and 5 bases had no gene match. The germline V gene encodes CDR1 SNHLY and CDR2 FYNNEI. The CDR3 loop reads CASSDLGLAGVETQYF. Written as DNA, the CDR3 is TGTGCCAGCAGTGATCTTGGACTAGCGGGGGTAGAGACCCAGTACTTC.

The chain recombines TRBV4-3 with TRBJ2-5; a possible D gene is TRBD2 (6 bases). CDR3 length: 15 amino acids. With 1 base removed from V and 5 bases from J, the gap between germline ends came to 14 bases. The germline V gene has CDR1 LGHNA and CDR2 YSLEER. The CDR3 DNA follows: TGCGCCAGCAGCCAAGGCTGGGGGGTAGGGGAGACCCAGTACTTC. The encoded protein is CASSQGWGVGETQYF.

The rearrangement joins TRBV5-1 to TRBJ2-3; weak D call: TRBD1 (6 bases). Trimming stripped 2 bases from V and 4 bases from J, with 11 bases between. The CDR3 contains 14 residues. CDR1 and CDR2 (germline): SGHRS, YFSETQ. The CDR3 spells CASSFQGMADTQYF. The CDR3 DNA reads TGCGCCAGCAGCTTTCAGGGGATGGCAGATACGCAGTATTTT.

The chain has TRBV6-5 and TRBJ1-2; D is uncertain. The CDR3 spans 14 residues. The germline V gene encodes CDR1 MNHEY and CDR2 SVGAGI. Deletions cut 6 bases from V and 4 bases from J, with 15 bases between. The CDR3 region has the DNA TGTGCCAGCAGACACGACATCGACGGCTATGGCTACACCTTC. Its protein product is CASRHDIDGYGYTF.

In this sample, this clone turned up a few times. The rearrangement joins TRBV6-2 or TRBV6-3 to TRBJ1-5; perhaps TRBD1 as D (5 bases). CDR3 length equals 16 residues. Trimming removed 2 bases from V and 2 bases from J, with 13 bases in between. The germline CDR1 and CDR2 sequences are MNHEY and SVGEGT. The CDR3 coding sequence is TGTGCCAGCAGTTACAGCACGGGGGAGGGCAATCAGCCCCAGCATTTT. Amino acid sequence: CASSYSTGEGNQPQHF.

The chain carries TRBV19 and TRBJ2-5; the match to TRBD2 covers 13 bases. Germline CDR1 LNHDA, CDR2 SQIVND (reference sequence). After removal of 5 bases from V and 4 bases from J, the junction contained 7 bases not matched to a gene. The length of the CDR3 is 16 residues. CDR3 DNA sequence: TGTGCCAGTAGTCCCCGGACTAGCGGGGGCCCAGAGACCCAGTACTTC. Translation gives CASSPRTSGGPETQYF.

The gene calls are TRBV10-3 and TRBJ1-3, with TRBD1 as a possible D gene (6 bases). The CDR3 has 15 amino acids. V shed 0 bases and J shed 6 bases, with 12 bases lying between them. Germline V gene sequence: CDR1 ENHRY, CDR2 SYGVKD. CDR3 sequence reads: CAISESGGQENTIYF. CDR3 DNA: TGTGCCATCAGTGAGTCGGGGGGGCAGGAAAACACCATATATTTT.

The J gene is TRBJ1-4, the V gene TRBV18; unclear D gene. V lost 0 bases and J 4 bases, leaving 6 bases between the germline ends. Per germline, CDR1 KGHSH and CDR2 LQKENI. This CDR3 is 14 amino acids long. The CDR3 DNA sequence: TGTGCCAGCTCACCACCGTCGGTTAATGAAAAACTGTTTTTT. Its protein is CASSPPSVNEKLFF.

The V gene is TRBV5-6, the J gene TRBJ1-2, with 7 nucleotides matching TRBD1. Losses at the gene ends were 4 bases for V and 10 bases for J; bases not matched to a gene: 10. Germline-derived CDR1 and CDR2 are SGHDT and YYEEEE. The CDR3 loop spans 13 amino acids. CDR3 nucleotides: TGTGCCAGCAGCCAACCCGGAGGACAGGCCTACACCTTC. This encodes CASSQPGGQAYTF. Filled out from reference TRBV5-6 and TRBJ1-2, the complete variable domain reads DAGVTQSPTHLIKTRGQQVTLRCSPKSGHDTVSWYQQALGQGPQFIFQYYEEEERQRGNFPDRFSGHQFPNYSSELNVNALLLGDSALYLCASSQPGGQAYTFGSGTRLTVV.